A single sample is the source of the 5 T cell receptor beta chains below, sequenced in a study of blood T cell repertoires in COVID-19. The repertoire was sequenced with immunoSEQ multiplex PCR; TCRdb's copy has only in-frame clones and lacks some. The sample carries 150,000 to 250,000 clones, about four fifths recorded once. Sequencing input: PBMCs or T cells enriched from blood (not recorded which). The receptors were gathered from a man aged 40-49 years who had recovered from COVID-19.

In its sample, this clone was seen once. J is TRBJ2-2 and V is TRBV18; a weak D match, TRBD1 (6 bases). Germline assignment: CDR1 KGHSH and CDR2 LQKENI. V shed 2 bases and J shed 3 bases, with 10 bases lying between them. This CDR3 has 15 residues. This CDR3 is CASSPTTGDTGELFF. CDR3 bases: TGTGCCAGCTCACCAACGACAGGAGACACCGGGGAGCTGTTTTTT.

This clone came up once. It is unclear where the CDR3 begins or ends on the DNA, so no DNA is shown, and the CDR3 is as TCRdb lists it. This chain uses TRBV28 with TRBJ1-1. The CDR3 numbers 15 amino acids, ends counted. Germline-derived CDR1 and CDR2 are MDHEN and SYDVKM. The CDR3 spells CASTTFGGGAFAWGF.

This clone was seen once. The CDR3 nucleotides read TGTGCCAGCAGTCAATGGAGGGGCGGCTCCTACGAGCAGTACTTC. It translates to CASSQWRGGSYEQYF. This chain joins TRBV6-5 and TRBJ2-7, with D tentatively TRBD2 (6 bases). The V gene lost 5 bases and the J gene lost 0 bases, with 14 bases spanning the gap. Per the germline V gene, CDR1 is MNHEY and CDR2 is SVGAGI. This CDR3 spans 15 amino acids.

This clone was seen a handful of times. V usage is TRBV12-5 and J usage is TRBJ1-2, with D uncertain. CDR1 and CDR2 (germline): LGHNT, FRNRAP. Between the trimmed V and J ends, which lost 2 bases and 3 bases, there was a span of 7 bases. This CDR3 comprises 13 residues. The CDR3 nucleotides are TGTGCTAGTGGTTTGTGGCTGGACTATGGCTACACCTTC. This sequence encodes CASGLWLDYGYTF.

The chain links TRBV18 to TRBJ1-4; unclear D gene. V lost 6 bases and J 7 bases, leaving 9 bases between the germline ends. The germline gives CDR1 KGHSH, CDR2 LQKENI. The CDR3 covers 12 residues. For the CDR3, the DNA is TGTGCCAGCTCCGCGGAAGGTGAAAAACTGTTTTTT. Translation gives CASSAEGEKLFF.